The source of this T cell receptor (beta chain) is a study of cytotoxic CD8 clonotypes in ibrutinib-treated CLL. Study-level results: For progressing versus sustained-remission patients, sampling times were not the same. Age-matched healthy donor levels were exceeded by baseline clonality, which tracked circulating CD8+ T-cell counts.

This table comes from immunoSEQ multiplex PCR, and its TCRdb copy is limited to in-frame clones, with some not included. The sample lists hundreds of thousands of clones, approximately 75% occurring once. Turning to this clone: Its antigen is unknown.

Trimming took 2 bases from V and 3 from J; bases not matched to a gene: 7. This CDR3 has 16 residues. The germline CDR1 and CDR2 sequences are MNHEY and SVGAGI. The receptor's source is a human donor with chronic lymphocytic leukemia. The rearrangement links TRBV6-5 to TRBJ2-5; 9 bases agree with TRBD1. Sequenced here: PBMCs, sampled after 12 months of ibrutinib treatment. The CDR3 region is CASSYGGQGRKETQYF. CDR3 DNA: TGTGCCAGCAGTTACGGGGGACAGGGACGGAAAGAGACCCAGTACTTC.